The clone carrying this T cell receptor (beta chain) was counted only a few times. The sample is drawn from a study of identical twins. From the 5' RACE reads, TCRdb called clonotypes with MiXCR, one entry per CDR3 protein. The table includes some 630,000 distinct CDR3 sequences, about 7.1% detected once. The CDR3 runs to 12 residues. In germline, CDR1 is MNHEY, CDR2 SVGAGI. V was shortened by 4 bases and J by 5 bases, with 7 bases between the two germline ends. These sequences were also reported in another study, on yellow fever vaccine responses in identical twins.

The receptor was derived from a woman aged 18-29 years in good health. The specimen was PBMCs. The V call is TRBV6-5, the J call TRBJ2-3; D gene ambiguous. CDR3: CASSLDRDTQYF. CDR3 sequence (DNA): TGTGCCAGCAGTTTGGACCGAGATACGCAGTATTTT.